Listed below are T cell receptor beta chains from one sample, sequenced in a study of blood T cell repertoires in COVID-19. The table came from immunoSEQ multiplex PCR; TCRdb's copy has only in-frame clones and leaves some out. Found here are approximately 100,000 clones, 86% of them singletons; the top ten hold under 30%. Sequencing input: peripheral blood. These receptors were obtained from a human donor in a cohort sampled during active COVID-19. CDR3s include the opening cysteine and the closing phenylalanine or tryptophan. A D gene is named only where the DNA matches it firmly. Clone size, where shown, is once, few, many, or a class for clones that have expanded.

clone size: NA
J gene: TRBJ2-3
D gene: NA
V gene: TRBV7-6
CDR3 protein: CASSAAAAVTDTQYF
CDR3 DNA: TGTGCCAGCAGCGCGGCCGCCGCTGTGACAGATACGCAGTATTTT

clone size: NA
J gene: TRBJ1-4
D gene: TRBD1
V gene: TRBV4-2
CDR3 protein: CASSQDLRGLGEKLFF
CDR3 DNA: TGTGCCAGCAGCCAAGATCTCAGGGGGCTGGGAGAAAAACTGTTTTTT

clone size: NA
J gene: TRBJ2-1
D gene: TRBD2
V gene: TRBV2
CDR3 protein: CASSAGLAGNEQFF
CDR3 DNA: TGTGCCAGCAGCGCCGGACTAGCTGGCAATGAGCAGTTCTTC

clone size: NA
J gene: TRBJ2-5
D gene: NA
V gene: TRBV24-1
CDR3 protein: CATSGPGGQGRQETQYF
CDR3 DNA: TGTGCCACCAGTGGCCCCGGGGGGCAAGGGAGGCAAGAGACCCAGTACTTC

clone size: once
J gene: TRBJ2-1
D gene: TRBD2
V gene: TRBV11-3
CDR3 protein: CASSLDTGGSYNEQFF
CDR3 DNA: TGTGCCAGCAGCTTAGATACGGGGGGCTCCTACAATGAGCAGTTCTTC

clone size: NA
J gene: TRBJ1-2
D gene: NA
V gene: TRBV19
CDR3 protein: CASSIGRSELYGYTF
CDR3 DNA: TGTGCCAGTAGTATAGGCCGGAGCGAACTATATGGCTACACCTTC

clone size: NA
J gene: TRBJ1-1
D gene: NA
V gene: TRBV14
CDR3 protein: CASSQLQLGTEAFF
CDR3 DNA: TGTGCCAGCAGCCAACTACAACTCGGGACTGAAGCTTTCTTT

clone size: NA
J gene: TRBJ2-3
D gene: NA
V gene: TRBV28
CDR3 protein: CASRGGPGSDTQYF
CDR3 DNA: TGTGCCAGCAGGGGGGGACCCGGGAGTGATACGCAGTATTTT

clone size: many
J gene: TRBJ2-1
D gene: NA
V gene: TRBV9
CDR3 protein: CASSVLPEVNEQFF
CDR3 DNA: TGTGCCAGCAGCGTACTACCCGAAGTGAATGAGCAGTTCTTC

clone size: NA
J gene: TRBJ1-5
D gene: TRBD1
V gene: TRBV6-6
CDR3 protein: CASSRDGTGGDQPQHF
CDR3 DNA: TGTGCCAGCAGTCGAGATGGGACAGGGGGCGATCAGCCCCAGCATTTT

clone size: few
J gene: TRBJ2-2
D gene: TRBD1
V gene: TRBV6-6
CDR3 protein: CASSRTGGTGELFF
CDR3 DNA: TGTGCCAGCAGTCGGACAGGGGGTACCGGGGAGCTGTTTTTT

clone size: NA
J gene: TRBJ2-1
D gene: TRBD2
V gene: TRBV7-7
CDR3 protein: CASSPLRTSKNEQFF
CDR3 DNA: TGTGCCAGCAGTCCTCTAAGGACTAGCAAGAATGAGCAGTTCTTC

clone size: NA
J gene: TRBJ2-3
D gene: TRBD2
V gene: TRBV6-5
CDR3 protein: CASSWGTTTDTQYF
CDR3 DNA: TGTGCCAGCAGTTGGGGGACTACCACAGATACGCAGTATTTT

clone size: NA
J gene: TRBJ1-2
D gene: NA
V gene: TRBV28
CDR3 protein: CASLGGRGNYGYTF
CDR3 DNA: TGTGCCAGCTTAGGCGGCAGGGGAAACTATGGCTACACCTTC

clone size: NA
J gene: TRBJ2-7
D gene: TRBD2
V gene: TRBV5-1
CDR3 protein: CASSTTLAGGSYEQYF
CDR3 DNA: TGCGCCAGCAGCACCACACTAGCGGGGGGGTCCTACGAGCAGTACTTC

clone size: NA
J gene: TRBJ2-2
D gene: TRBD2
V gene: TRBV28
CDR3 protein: CASSSLAGEIPGELFF
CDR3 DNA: TGTGCCAGCAGCTCCTTAGCGGGAGAAATTCCCGGGGAGCTGTTTTTT

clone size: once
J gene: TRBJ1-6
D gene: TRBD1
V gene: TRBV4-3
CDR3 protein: CASSQVVYGTGKDSPLHF
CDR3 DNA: TGCGCCAGCAGCCAAGTAGTTTACGGGACAGGGAAAGATTCACCCCTCCACTTT

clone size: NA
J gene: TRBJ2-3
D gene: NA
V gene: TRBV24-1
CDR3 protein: CATSDPAGVGTDTQYF
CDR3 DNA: TGTGCCACCAGTGATCCCGCGGGCGTTGGCACAGATACGCAGTATTTT

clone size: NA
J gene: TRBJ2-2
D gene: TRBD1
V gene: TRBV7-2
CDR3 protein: CASSLGQGTGELFF
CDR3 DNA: TGTGCCAGCAGCTTGGGACAGGGGACCGGGGAGCTGTTTTTT

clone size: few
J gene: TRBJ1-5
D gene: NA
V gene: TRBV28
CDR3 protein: CASSLPGGREPQHF
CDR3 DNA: TGTGCCAGCAGTTTACCCGGGGGGCGAGAGCCCCAGCATTTT

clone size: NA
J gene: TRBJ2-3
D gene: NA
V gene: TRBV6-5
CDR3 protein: CATTRGDTDTQYF
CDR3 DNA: TGTGCCACCACCCGGGGAGACACAGATACGCAGTATTTT

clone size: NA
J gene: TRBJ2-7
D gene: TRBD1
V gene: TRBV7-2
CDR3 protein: CASSSGTGYEQYF
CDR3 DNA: TGTGCCAGCAGCTCCGGGACAGGCTACGAGCAGTACTTC

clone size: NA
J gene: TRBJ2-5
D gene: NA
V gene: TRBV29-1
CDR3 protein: CSALRETQYF
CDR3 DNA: TGCAGCGCGCTACGGGAGACCCAGTACTTC

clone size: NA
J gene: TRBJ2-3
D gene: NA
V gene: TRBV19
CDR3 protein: CASSIDRTDTQYF
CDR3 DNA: TGTGCCAGTAGTATAGACAGGACAGATACGCAGTATTTT

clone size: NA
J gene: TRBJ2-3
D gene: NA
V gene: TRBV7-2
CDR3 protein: CASSLLYLPTDTQYF
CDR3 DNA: TGTGCCAGCAGCTTACTGTATCTTCCCACAGATACGCAGTATTTT

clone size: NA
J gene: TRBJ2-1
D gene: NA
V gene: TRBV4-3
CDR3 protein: CASSPQALISYNEQFF
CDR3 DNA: TGCGCCAGCAGCCCCCAGGCACTCATCTCCTACAATGAGCAGTTCTTC

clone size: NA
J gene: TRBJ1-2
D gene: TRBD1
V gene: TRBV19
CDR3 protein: CASRRTGAGYGYTF
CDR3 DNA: TGTGCCAGTAGAAGGACAGGCGCTGGCTATGGCTACACCTTC

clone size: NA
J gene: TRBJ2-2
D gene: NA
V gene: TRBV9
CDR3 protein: CASSTGDTGELFF
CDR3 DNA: TGTGCCAGCTCCACGGGGGACACCGGGGAGCTGTTTTTT

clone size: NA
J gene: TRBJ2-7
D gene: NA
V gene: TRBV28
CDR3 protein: CASSLEGQYEQYF
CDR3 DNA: TGTGCCAGCAGTTTAGAGGGACAATACGAGCAGTACTTC